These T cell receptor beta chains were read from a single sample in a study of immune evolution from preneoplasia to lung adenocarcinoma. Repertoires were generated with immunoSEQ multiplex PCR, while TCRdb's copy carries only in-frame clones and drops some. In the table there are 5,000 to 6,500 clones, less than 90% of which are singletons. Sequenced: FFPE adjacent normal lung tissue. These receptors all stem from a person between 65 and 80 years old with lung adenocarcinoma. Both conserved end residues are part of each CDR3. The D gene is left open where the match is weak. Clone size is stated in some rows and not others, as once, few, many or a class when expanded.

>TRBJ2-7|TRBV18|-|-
CASSPVGMTNEQYF
TGTGCCAGCTCACCCGTCGGAATGACCAACGAGCAGTACTTC
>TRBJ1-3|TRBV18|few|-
CASSYYTLNSWQGRGNTIYF
TGTGCCAGCTCGTATTACACCTTGAATTCCTGGCAGGGACGGGGAAACACCATATATTTT
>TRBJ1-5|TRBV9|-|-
CASSRLTGINQPQHF
TGTGCCAGCAGCCGCTTGACAGGCATTAATCAGCCCCAGCATTTT
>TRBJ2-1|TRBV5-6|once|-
CASSGSEEQFF
TGTGCCAGCAGCGGCAGTGAGGAGCAGTTCTTC
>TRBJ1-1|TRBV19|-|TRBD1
CASNSGGKTEAFF
TGTGCCAGTAATTCAGGGGGGAAAACTGAAGCTTTCTTT
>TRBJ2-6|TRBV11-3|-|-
CASSLGTLRWSGANVLTF
TGTGCCAGCAGCTTGGGGACTTTAAGGTGGTCTGGGGCCAACGTCCTGACTTTC
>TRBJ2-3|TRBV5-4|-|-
CASSLGGSSADTQYF
TGTGCCAGCAGCTTGGGGGGGAGTAGCGCAGATACGCAGTATTTT
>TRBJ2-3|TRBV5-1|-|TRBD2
CASSSSGSLTDTQYF
TGCGCCAGCTCGTCTAGCGGGAGTTTGACAGATACGCAGTATTTT
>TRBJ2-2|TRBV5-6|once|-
CASSLGTQNTGELFF
TGTGCCAGCAGCCTGGGGACACAGAACACCGGGGAGCTGTTTTTT
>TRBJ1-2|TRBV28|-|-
CASRRQNYGYTF
TGTGCCAGCAGAAGACAAAACTATGGCTACACCTTC
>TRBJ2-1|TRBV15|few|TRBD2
CATSKRAGTSSYNEQFF
TGTGCCACCAGCAAGAGGGCCGGGACTAGCTCCTACAATGAGCAGTTCTTC
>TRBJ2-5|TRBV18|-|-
CASSRDNQETQYF
TGTGCCAGCTCCCGGGACAATCAAGAGACCCAGTACTTC
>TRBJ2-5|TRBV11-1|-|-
CASSSDTYQETQYF
TGTGCCAGCAGCTCGGACACGTACCAAGAGACCCAGTACTTC
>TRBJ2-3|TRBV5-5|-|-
CASSLGGTNTDTQYF
TGTGCCAGCAGCTTGGGGGGTACCAACACAGATACGCAGTATTTT
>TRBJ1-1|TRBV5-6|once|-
CASSFHGRVDTEAFF
TGTGCCAGCAGCTTCCACGGCAGGGTGGACACTGAAGCTTTCTTT
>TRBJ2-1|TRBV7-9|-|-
CASSLQPQLKVNEQFF
TGTGCCAGCAGCTTACAACCCCAGCTAAAGGTTAATGAGCAGTTCTTC
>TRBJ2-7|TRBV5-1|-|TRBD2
CASSLAPSGDSYEQYF
TGCGCCAGCAGCTTGGCCCCTAGCGGGGACTCCTACGAGCAGTACTTC
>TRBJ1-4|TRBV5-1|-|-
CASSLEYQQGEEKLFF
TGCGCCAGCAGCTTGGAATACCAGCAAGGGGAGGAAAAACTGTTTTTT
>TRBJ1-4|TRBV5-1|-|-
CASSLSLTTNEKLFF
TGCGCCAGCAGCTTGTCCCTCACAACTAATGAAAAACTGTTTTTT
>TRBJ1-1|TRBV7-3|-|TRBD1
CASSRSDRGNTEAFF
TGTGCCAGCAGCCGCTCCGACAGGGGAAACACTGAAGCTTTCTTT
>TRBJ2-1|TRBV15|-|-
CATSSPVGLADQYNEQFF
TGTGCCACCAGCAGCCCCGTGGGGTTAGCGGACCAATACAATGAGCAGTTCTTC
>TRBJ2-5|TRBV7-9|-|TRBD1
CASSPTDREETQYF
TGTGCCAGCAGCCCGACCGACAGGGAAGAGACCCAGTACTTC
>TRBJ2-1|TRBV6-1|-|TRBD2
CASKGGSSGYNEQFF
TGTGCCAGCAAAGGGGGTTCTAGCGGGTACAATGAGCAGTTCTTC
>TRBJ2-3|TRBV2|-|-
CASSEARRNSDTQYF
TGTGCCAGCAGTGAAGCCCGGCGTAATTCAGATACGCAGTATTTT
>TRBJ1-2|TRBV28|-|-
CASRGQGNYGYTF
TGTGCCAGCAGGGGTCAGGGTAACTATGGCTACACCTTC
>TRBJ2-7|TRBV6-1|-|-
CASSESGSGSYEQYF
TGTGCCAGCAGTGAATCTGGCTCCGGCTCCTACGAGCAGTACTTC
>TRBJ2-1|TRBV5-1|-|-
CASSFYGDVYNEQFF
TGCGCCAGCAGCTTCTACGGAGATGTCTACAATGAGCAGTTCTTC
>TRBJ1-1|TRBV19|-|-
CASSIDLEVTEAFF
TGTGCCAGTAGTATAGATCTGGAGGTCACTGAAGCTTTCTTT
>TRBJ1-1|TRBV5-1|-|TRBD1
CASSPLTGGNTEAFF
TGCGCCAGCAGCCCGTTGACAGGGGGGAACACTGAAGCTTTCTTT
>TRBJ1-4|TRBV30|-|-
CAWNKMGVEKLFF
TGTGCCTGGAATAAGATGGGGGTTGAAAAACTGTTTTTT
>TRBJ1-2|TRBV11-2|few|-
CASSLVDGGGYTF
TGTGCCAGCAGCTTAGTGGACGGAGGGGGCTACACCTTC
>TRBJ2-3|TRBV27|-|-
CASSLWGVFGDSTDTQYF
TGTGCCAGCAGTTTATGGGGGGTTTTCGGCGATAGCACAGATACGCAGTATTTT
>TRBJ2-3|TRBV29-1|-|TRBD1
CSGERGTAPSTDTQYF
TGCAGCGGGGAGAGGGGGACAGCCCCTAGCACAGATACGCAGTATTTT
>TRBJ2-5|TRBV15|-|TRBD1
CATSRDREETQYF
TGTGCCACCAGCAGGGACAGGGAAGAGACCCAGTACTTC
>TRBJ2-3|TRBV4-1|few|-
CASSQQGKDTQCF
TGCGCCAGCAGCCAGCAGGGGAAAGATACGCAGTGTTTT
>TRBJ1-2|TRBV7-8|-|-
CASSPDQASYTF
TGTGCCAGCAGCCCGGACCAAGCCAGCTACACCTTC
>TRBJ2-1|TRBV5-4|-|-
CASSRAGGSYNEQFF
TGTGCCAGCAGCCGCGCCGGGGGCTCCTACAATGAGCAGTTCTTC
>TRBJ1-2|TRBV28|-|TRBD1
CAIRGVRSYGYTF
TGTGCCATCAGGGGGGTACGGAGCTATGGCTACACCTTC
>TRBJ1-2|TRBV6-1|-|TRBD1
CASSEETGVNYGYTF
TGTGCCAGCAGTGAAGAGACAGGGGTCAACTATGGCTACACCTTC
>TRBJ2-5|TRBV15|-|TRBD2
CATSRQRGPYQETQYF
TGTGCCACCAGCAGACAGCGGGGCCCCTACCAAGAGACCCAGTACTTC
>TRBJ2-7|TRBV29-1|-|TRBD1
CSVEGYPGTGPNEQYF
TGCAGCGTTGAAGGTTACCCCGGGACAGGCCCCAACGAGCAGTACTTC
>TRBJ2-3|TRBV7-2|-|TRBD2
CASSRTSGGLTDTQYF
TGTGCCAGCAGCCGGACTAGCGGGGGGCTCACAGATACGCAGTATTTT
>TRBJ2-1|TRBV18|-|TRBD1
CASSPRSGGQGYEQFF
TGTGCCAGCTCACCACGAAGCGGCGGACAGGGATATGAGCAGTTCTTC
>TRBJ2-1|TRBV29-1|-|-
CSVDRLYNEQFF
TGCAGCGTCGACCGTTTATACAATGAGCAGTTCTTC
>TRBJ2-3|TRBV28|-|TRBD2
CASSFLTSGGDADTQYF
TGTGCCAGCAGTTTCCTGACTAGCGGGGGGGATGCAGATACGCAGTATTTT
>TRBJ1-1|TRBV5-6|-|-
CASSLFRGAPEAFF
TGTGCCAGCAGCTTGTTTCGAGGGGCCCCTGAAGCTTTCTTT
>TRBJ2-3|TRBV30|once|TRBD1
CAWSRWTGVTDTQYF
TGTGCCTGGAGTAGGTGGACAGGGGTCACAGATACGCAGTATTTT
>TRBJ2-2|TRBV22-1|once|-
CPGSAPKVLGELFF
TGTCCTGGGAGCGCACCGAAGGTACTGGGGGAGCTGTTTTTT
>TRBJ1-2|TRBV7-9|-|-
CASSLVTISQGTSYGYTF
TGTGCCAGCAGCTTAGTAACTATATCGCAGGGTACGTCCTATGGCTACACCTTC
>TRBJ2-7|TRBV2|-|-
CASSLTYEQYF
TGTGCCAGCAGCCTCACCTACGAGCAGTACTTC